This T cell receptor (beta chain) is from a study of CD8 T cells in Susac syndrome. V gave up 0 bases and J gave up 4 bases; unmatched junction bases: 5. This CDR3 contains 17 residues. Germline V lookup: CDR1 LNHNV, CDR2 YYDKDF (reference sequence). Reverse transcription of roughly 0.5 to 1 ug RNA was carried out with random hexamers. Amplification of TCR beta CDR3 used immunoSEQ multiplex PCR across 54 Vbeta and 13 Jbeta. TCRdb reanalysed the immunoSEQ multiplex PCR reads using MiXCR and keeps one entry per CDR3 protein. The sample carries some 150,000 distinct CDR3 sequences, around 95% recorded once. TCR beta from blood CD8+ and CD4+ T cells was sequenced. FACS enriched CD8+ TEMRA cells, while bulk CD8+ and CD4+ were negatively isolated.

The rearrangement uses TRBV15 and TRBJ2-1; TRBD1 matches at 11 bases. What was sequenced was CD8+ T cells from PBMCs. This sequence was found in a human donor with multiple sclerosis. In DNA, the CDR3 is TGTGCCACCAGCAGAGATTGGGACAGGGGGGGTTACAATGAGCAGTTCTTC. Protein product: CATSRDWDRGGYNEQFF. Based on the CDR3 plus reference TRBV15 and TRBJ2-1, the full variable domain is DAMVIQNPRYQVTQFGKPVTLSCSQTLNHNVMYWYQQKSSQAPKLLFHYYDKDFNNEADTPDNFQSRRPNTSFCFLDIRSPGLGDTAMYLCATSRDWDRGGYNEQFFGPGTRLTVL.